One and the same sample provided the 31 T cell receptor beta chains below, sequenced in a study of blood T cells in healthy people across ages (dated by TCRdb to the mid-2010s). The method behind the library was 5' RACE. The sequencer listed for this sample is Illumina HiSeq 2500. A second 7 to 11 cycle PCR used a sample-barcoded 5' primer and a J-beta primer mix. Through fastp at Q25 and MiXCR, TCRdb rebuilt clones from the public reads, retaining in-frame beta chains. When rows share a CDR3 protein, they turn into one entry using the most common DNA and genes. Recorded for this sample are 1.5 million to 2 million distinct CDR3 sequences; approximately 28% of them occurred a single time. The ten largest clones represent over 7% of the sample. The sample taken for sequencing was blood. The receptors shown here come from a young woman in good health.

This clonotype has only a few counts. The chain uses TRBV2 and TRBJ2-7; TRBD2 aligns across 9 bases. The CDR3 spans 15 residues. With 6 bases clipped from V and 0 bases from J, the junction kept 6 bases outside the gene matches. Per the germline V gene, CDR1 is SNHLY and CDR2 is FYNNEI. The CDR3 DNA is TGTGCCAGCAGCTTAGCGGGGGTTTACTCCTACGAGCAGTACTTC. It yields the protein CASSLAGVYSYEQYF.

In its sample, this clonotype was seen many times. This rearrangement joins TRBV5-1 to TRBJ2-3, with 9 bases lining up with TRBD1. This CDR3 contains 14 residues. Losses at the gene ends were 4 bases for V and 6 bases for J; bases not matched to a gene: 6. Per germline, CDR1 SGHRS and CDR2 YFSETQ. CDR3 nucleotides: TGCGCCAGCAGCCTCCGACAGGGGGAGGATACGCAGTATTTT. This translates into CASSLRQGEDTQYF.

The chain employs TRBV2 and TRBJ2-5; TRBD1 matches at 8 bases. Losses at the gene ends were 5 bases for V and 5 bases for J; bases not matched to a gene: 13. In germline, CDR1 is SNHLY, CDR2 FYNNEI. The CDR3 runs 16 residues. The CDR3 DNA follows: TGTGCCAGCAGTCCGTACCTCGGACAGGGTTCGGAGACCCAGTACTTC. Translated, it gives CASSPYLGQGSETQYF.

This clonotype has more than one count but fewer than ten. This chain joins TRBV20-1 and TRBJ2-3; 7 nucleotides match TRBD1. The CDR3 is 15 residues long. Germline V CDR1 and CDR2: DFQATT, SNEGSKA (reference sequence). Germline trimming cut 3 bases from V and 2 bases from J; bases unmatched to any gene: 8. CDR3 nucleotides: TGCAGTGCTAGCTCCCGGGACAGCAACACAGATACGCAGTATTTT. The encoded protein is CSASSRDSNTDTQYF.

This clonotype was observed many times. V gene TRBV12-3 or TRBV12-4 combines with J gene TRBJ1-2; a weak D match, TRBD1 (6 bases). The CDR3 sequence is 13 residues long. Trimming removed 6 bases at V and 8 bases at J, with 16 bases between. Here the CDR3 reads CASRPTGSRGYTF. The CDR3 region has the DNA TGTGCCAGCAGGCCCACAGGGTCGAGAGGCTACACCTTC.

This clonotype was detected only a few times. V is TRBV4-1 and J is TRBJ2-3, with D hard to call. The CDR3 has 14 amino acids. Germline-derived CDR1 and CDR2 are MGHRA and YSYEKL. V lost 4 bases and J 4 bases, leaving 12 bases between the germline ends. CDR3 bases: TGCGCCAGCAGCCGCGTACTGGTAGCAGATACGCAGTATTTT. This encodes CASSRVLVADTQYF.

V is TRBV7-9 and J is TRBJ1-2, with D perhaps matching TRBD1 (5 bases). V shed 4 bases and J shed 8 bases, with 11 bases lying between them. Germline loops: CDR1 SEHNR, CDR2 FQNEAQ (reference sequence). This CDR3 has 12 residues. The CDR3 is CASSSIQGGYTF. The CDR3 coding sequence is TGTGCCAGCAGCTCAATCCAGGGAGGCTACACCTTC.

This clonotype was observed a handful of times. At one end the junction does not follow the germline gene, possibly because of a read error. The rearrangement uses TRBV7-2 and TRBJ2-5; D uncertain. The germline CDR1 and CDR2 sequences are SGHTA and FQGNSA. There are 16 residues in the CDR3. The CDR3 protein is CASSFSTTLVVETQYF. DNA of the CDR3: TGCGCCAGCAGCTTCTCCACAACCCTAGTGGTCGAGACCCAGTACTTC.

The chain carries TRBV7-9 and TRBJ2-1; 12 positions match TRBD2. This CDR3 contains 17 residues. Trimming took 3 bases from V and 7 from J; bases not matched to a gene: 10. The V gene's germline CDR1 is SEHNR and CDR2 FQNEAQ (reference sequence). The DNA of the CDR3 is TGTGCCAGCAGCTTCGGTTCTAGCGGGAGGGGAAAGAATGAGCAGTTCTTC. Translating it yields CASSFGSSGRGKNEQFF.

There are a few counts of this clonotype. The chain joins TRBV21-1 to TRBJ2-1; the table's TRBD1 call for D was not verified on the DNA. TRBV21-1 is a pseudogene segment. This CDR3 comprises 20 residues. The CDR3 protein is CASSRKTDPLRLGAKNIQFF. CDR3 sequence (DNA): TGTGCCAGCAGCAGGAAGACAGATCCTCTCCGTTTAGGGGCCAAAAACATTCAGTTCTTC.

This clonotype was counted many times. The rearrangement joins TRBV12-3 or TRBV12-4 to TRBJ2-1; 10 nucleotides line up with TRBD2. Unmatched junction bases numbered 12, after V lost 4 bases and J lost 6 bases. This CDR3 comprises 17 residues. The CDR3 here is CASSWGLASGPTNEQFF. In DNA form, the CDR3 reads TGTGCCAGCAGTTGGGGACTAGCGTCAGGTCCCACCAATGAGCAGTTCTTC.

This clonotype occurred a few times. The genes are TRBV7-9 and TRBJ2-3, with 8 bases aligning to TRBD1. Trimming at V came to 5 bases and at J to 0 bases, leaving 19 bases not matched to a gene. Germline V lookup: CDR1 SEHNR, CDR2 FQNEAQ (reference sequence). The CDR3 spans 20 residues. The DNA for the CDR3 is TGTGCCAGCAGCGCAGACACCCGGACAGGGATAAGGTCTAGCACAGATACGCAGTATTTT. Translated: CASSADTRTGIRSSTDTQYF.

This chain connects TRBV11-2 to TRBJ2-3, with D tentatively TRBD1 (5 bases). The germline V gene encodes CDR1 SGHAT and CDR2 FQNNGV. The CDR3 covers 17 residues. V dropped 4 bases and J dropped 6 bases, with 23 bases sitting between them. This CDR3 is CASSSKAQALLWDTQYF. In nucleotides, the CDR3 is TGTGCCAGCAGCTCGAAAGCACAGGCCCTCCTCTGGGATACGCAGTATTTT. The complete variable domain, with remaining parts taken from reference TRBV11-2 and TRBJ2-3, reads EAGVAQSPRYKIIEKRQSVAFWCNPISGHATLYWYQQILGQGPKLLIQFQNNGVVDDSQLPKDRFSAERLKGVDSTLKIQPAKLEDSAVYLCASSSKAQALLWDTQYFGPGTRLTVL.

The chain recombines TRBV19 with TRBJ2-1, with TRBD2 matching 10 bases. The CDR3 extends over 16 amino acids. The germline V gene encodes CDR1 LNHDA and CDR2 SQIVND (reference sequence). J was trimmed by 3 bases and V by 1 base; bases with no gene match: 3. The CDR3 spells CASSIGTSGNYNEQFF. CDR3 nucleotides: TGTGCCAGTAGTATAGGGACTAGCGGAAACTACAATGAGCAGTTCTTC.

This clonotype has just a few counts. The rearrangement joins TRBV28 to TRBJ1-6, with D possibly TRBD1 on 6 matching bases. Germline CDR1 MDHEN, CDR2 SYDVKM. This CDR3 has 14 amino acids. V gave up 2 bases and J gave up 10 bases, with 12 bases separating them. The CDR3 bases are TGTGCCAGCAGTTTAGGGGGCCGTAGGTCACCCCTCCACTTT. Amino acid sequence: CASSLGGRRSPLHF.

This clonotype was found many times. The genes are TRBV6-5 and TRBJ1-2, with a tentative D call TRBD1 (5 bases). Deletions cut 5 bases from V and 2 bases from J, with 12 bases between. CDR3 length equals 14 residues. CDR1 is MNHEY and CDR2 is SVGAGI in the germline V gene. The CDR3 reads CASSQKGQNYGYTF. The CDR3 DNA reads TGTGCCAGCAGTCAAAAGGGGCAGAACTATGGCTACACCTTC.

This clonotype was counted between two and nine times. This CDR3 is CATSLAGVGETQYF. CDR3 nucleotide sequence: TGTGCCACCAGTCTAGCGGGGGTGGGAGAGACCCAGTACTTC. This chain uses TRBV24-1 with TRBJ2-5; 10 bases map to TRBD2. Trimming removed 6 bases from V and 4 bases from J; junction bases left unmatched: 4. The germline V gene has CDR1 KGHDR and CDR2 SFDVKD. The CDR3 contains 14 residues.

This clonotype was found once. The gene calls are TRBV12-3 or TRBV12-4 and TRBJ2-3; 8 nucleotides agree with TRBD2. Losses at the gene ends were 7 bases for V and 0 bases for J; bases not matched to a gene: 15. This CDR3 has 18 amino acids. The CDR3 here is CASKAPGIAGPSTDTQYF. The CDR3 DNA follows: TGTGCCAGCAAGGCCCCAGGGATAGCGGGACCCAGCACAGATACGCAGTATTTT.

The rearrangement uses TRBV24-1 and TRBJ2-3; D is unresolved. The germline CDR1 and CDR2 sequences are KGHDR and SFDVKD. The CDR3 contains 12 residues. Trimming left V 9 bases short and J 0 bases short, with 6 bases between. DNA of the CDR3: TGTGCCACCTCTTCTAGCACAGATACGCAGTATTTT. Amino acid sequence: CATSSSTDTQYF.

At least ten counts were recorded for this clonotype. The chain joins TRBV5-1 to TRBJ2-7; TRBD2 aligns across 7 bases. This CDR3 has 14 amino acids. Germline values: CDR1 SGHRS, CDR2 YFSETQ. The trim removed 0 bases at V and 4 bases at J, leaving 4 bases unmatched. This CDR3 is CASSLDGGTYEQYF. The CDR3 DNA reads as TGCGCCAGCAGCTTGGACGGGGGGACGTACGAGCAGTACTTC.

This clonotype was recorded a few times. V and J are TRBV5-1 and TRBJ1-5; D unresolved. Trimming removed 1 base at V and 9 bases at J, with 14 bases between. Germline-derived CDR1 and CDR2 are SGHRS and YFSETQ. This CDR3 contains 14 residues. The CDR3 spells CASSLSPGMRPQHF. In DNA form, the CDR3 reads TGCGCCAGCAGCTTGAGTCCGGGGATGAGGCCCCAGCATTTT.

This clonotype was detected a few times. The gene calls are TRBV20-1 and TRBJ2-7; the D gene is possibly TRBD1 (5 bases). This CDR3 is built from 11 residues. Trimming left V 7 bases short and J 4 bases short, with 11 bases between. Per germline, CDR1 DFQATT and CDR2 SNEGSKA (reference sequence). The CDR3 nucleotides read TGCAGTGGGGGCAGAAATTACGAGCAGTACTTC. Protein: CSGGRNYEQYF.

This chain uses TRBV6-6 with TRBJ2-2; 9 bases are shared with TRBD2. Germline CDR1 and CDR2: MNHNY and SVGAGI (reference sequence). The CDR3 runs 15 residues. V lost 6 bases and J lost 6; bases outside the gene matches: 8. The CDR3 sequence: CASRNQREAAGELFF. CDR3 sequence (DNA): TGTGCCAGCAGGAACCAGCGGGAGGCTGCCGGGGAGCTGTTTTTT.

This clonotype has only a few counts. The chain carries TRBV7-9 and TRBJ2-1; the match to TRBD2 covers 8 bases. The CDR3 is 17 amino acids. V trimming: 5 bases; J trimming: 3 bases; junction bases outside the gene matches: 12. Germline loops: CDR1 SEHNR, CDR2 FQNEAQ (reference sequence). DNA of the CDR3: TGTGCCAGCAGCCAATCCTTAGCGGGGTCGGGCTACAATGAGCAGTTCTTC. Protein: CASSQSLAGSGYNEQFF.

This clonotype was detected ten times or more. The rearrangement uses TRBV4-1 and TRBJ2-5, with D unresolved. Germline V lookup: CDR1 MGHRA, CDR2 YSYEKL. This CDR3 is 15 amino acids long. The germline V and J ends were trimmed by 1 base and 0 bases, with 9 bases remaining between them. The CDR3 DNA reads as TGCGCCAGCAGCCAAGTCTTACAGCACCAAGAGACCCAGTACTTC. Protein sequence: CASSQVLQHQETQYF.

This clonotype has ten or more counts. The rearrangement links TRBV27 to TRBJ2-1, with D unresolved. The CDR3 is 15 amino acids. Germline values: CDR1 MNHEY, CDR2 SMNVEV (reference sequence). V was trimmed by 0 bases and J by 5 bases, leaving 11 bases between them. This chain's CDR3 is CASSLSGVKHNEQFF. DNA for the CDR3: TGTGCCAGCAGTTTATCTGGGGTAAAACACAATGAGCAGTTCTTC.

The rearrangement uses TRBV7-2 and TRBJ1-1; D uncertain. V lost 2 bases and J lost 4, with 11 bases in between. The CDR3 has 14 amino acids. Per the germline V gene, CDR1 is SGHTA and CDR2 is FQGNSA. CDR3 nucleotide sequence: TGTGCCAGCAGCTTAAGGTCCGTTCGCACTGAAGCTTTCTTT. Encoded protein: CASSLRSVRTEAFF.

The rearrangement uses TRBV10-3 and TRBJ1-1, with a weak D call TRBD1 (5 bases). Looked up from germline, CDR1 is ENHRY and CDR2 is SYGVKD. CDR3 length: 16 amino acids. Trimming stripped 10 bases from V and 6 bases from J, with 27 bases between. The CDR3 here is CATGESNPRTNAEAFF. CDR3 bases: TGTGCCACCGGTGAGTCGAATCCCCGGACAAACGCTGAAGCTTTCTTT.

This clonotype was detected ten times or more. The chain combines TRBV5-1 with TRBJ2-1; D remains ambiguous. The CDR3 totals 14 residues. Germline lookup yields CDR1 SGHRS and CDR2 YFSETQ. V was shortened by 6 bases and J by 6 bases, with 16 bases between the two germline ends. The CDR3 DNA follows: TGCGCCAGCACCCCGGGTCTTGAGGCCAATGAGCAGTTCTTC. Translated, it gives CASTPGLEANEQFF.

This clonotype was picked up a small number of times. The chain joins TRBV9 to TRBJ2-5; 8 bases match TRBD2. CDR3 length: 15 residues. V was clipped by 0 bases and J by 5 bases; unmatched bases: 6. Per the germline V gene, CDR1 is SGDLS and CDR2 is YYNGEE. The CDR3 here is CASSVVSGGGETQYF. The CDR3 DNA reads TGTGCCAGCAGCGTAGTGAGCGGGGGCGGGGAGACCCAGTACTTC. The full variable domain, its missing parts supplied by reference TRBV9 and TRBJ2-5, is DSGVTQTPKHLITATGQRVTLRCSPRSGDLSVYWYQQSLDQGLQFLIQYYNGEERAKGNILERFSAQQFPDLHSELNLSSLELGDSALYFCASSVVSGGGETQYFGPGTRLLVL.

About this clonotype itself: A much larger clone differs from this one at a single base, so this may be a read error. The rearrangement links TRBV7-2 to TRBJ2-7; TRBD2 agrees at 8 bases. The J call could be wrong; TRBJ2-4 is a better fit for the DNA end. There are 15 residues in the CDR3. Looked up from germline, CDR1 is SGHTA and CDR2 is FQGNSA. CDR3 sequence: CASSVRGTSKNIQYF. CDR3 sequence (DNA): TGTGCCAGCAGCGTACGCGGGACTAGTAAAAACATTCAGTACTTC.